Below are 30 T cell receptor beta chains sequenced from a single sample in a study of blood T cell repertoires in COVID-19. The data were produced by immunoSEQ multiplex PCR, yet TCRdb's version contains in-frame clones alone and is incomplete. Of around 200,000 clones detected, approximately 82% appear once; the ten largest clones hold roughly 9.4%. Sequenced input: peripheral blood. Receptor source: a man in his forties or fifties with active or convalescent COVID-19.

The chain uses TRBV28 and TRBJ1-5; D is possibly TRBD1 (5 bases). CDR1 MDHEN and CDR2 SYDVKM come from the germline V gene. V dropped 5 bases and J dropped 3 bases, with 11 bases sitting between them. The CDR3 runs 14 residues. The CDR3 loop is CASSLGGPNQPQHF. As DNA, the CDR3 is TGTGCCAGCAGTCTCGGGGGACCCAATCAGCCCCAGCATTTT.

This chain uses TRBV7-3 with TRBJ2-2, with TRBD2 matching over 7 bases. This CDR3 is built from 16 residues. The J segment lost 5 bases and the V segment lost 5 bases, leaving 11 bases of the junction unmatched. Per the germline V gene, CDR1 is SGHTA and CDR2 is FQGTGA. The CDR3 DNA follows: TGTGCCAGCAGCCTCGTGTCGCGGGGGTTAACCGGGGAGCTGTTTTTT. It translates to CASSLVSRGLTGELFF.

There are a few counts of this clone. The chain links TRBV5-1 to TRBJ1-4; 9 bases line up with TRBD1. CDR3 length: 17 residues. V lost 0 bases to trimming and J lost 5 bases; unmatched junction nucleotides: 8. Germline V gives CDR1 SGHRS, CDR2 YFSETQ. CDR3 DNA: TGCGCCAGCAGCTTGGCGGGACAGGGTTCTTCCAATGAAAAACTGTTTTTT. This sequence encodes CASSLAGQGSSNEKLFF.

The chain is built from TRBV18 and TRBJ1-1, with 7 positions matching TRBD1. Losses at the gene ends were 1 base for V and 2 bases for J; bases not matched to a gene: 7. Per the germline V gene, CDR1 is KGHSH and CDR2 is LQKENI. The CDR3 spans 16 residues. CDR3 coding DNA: TGTGCCAGCTCACCACGAAGTGGGGACAGAAACACTGAAGCTTTCTTT. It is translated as CASSPRSGDRNTEAFF. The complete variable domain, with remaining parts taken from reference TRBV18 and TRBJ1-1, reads NAGVMQNPRHLVRRRGQEARLRCSPMKGHSHVYWYRQLPEEGLKFMVYLQKENIIDESGMPKERFSAEFPKEGPSILRIQQVVRGDSAAYFCASSPRSGDRNTEAFFGQGTRLTVV.

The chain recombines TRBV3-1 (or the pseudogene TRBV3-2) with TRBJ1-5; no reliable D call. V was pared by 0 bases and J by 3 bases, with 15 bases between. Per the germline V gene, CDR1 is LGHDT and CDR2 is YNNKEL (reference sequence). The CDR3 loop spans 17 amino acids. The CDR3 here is CASSQDPLPRINQPQHF. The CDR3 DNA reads TGTGCCAGCAGCCAAGACCCTTTGCCCAGGATCAATCAGCCCCAGCATTTT.

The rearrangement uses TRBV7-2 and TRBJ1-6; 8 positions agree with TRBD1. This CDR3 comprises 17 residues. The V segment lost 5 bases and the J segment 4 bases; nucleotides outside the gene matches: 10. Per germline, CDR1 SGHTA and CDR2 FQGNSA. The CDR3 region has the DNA TGTGCCAGCAGCCTCGATCGGACAGGGCCTTATAATTCACCCCTCCACTTT. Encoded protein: CASSLDRTGPYNSPLHF. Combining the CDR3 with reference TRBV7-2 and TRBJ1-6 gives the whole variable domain GAGVSQSPSNKVTEKGKDVELRCDPISGHTALYWYRQSLGQGLEFLIYFQGNSAPDKSGLPSDRFSAERTGGSVSTLTIQRTQQEDSAVYLCASSLDRTGPYNSPLHFGNGTRLTVT.

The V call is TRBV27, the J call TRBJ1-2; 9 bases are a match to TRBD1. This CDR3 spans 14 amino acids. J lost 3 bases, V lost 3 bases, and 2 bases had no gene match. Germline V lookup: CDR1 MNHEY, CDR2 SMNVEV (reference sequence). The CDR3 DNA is TGTGCCAGCAGTTTGGGACAGGGACACTATGGCTACACCTTC. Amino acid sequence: CASSLGQGHYGYTF.

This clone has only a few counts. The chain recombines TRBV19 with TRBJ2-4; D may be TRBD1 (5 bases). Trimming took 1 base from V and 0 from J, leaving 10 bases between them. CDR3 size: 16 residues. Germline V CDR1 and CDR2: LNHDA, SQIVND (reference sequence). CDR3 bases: TGTGCCAGTAGTATAGGGCAGGGATTAGCCAAAAACATTCAGTACTTC. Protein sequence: CASSIGQGLAKNIQYF.

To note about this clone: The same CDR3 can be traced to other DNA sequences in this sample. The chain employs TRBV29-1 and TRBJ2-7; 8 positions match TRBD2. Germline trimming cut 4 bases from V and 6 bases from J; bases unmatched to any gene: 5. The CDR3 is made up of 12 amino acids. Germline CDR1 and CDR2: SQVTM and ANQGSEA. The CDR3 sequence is CSVGTGGGEQYF. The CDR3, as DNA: TGCAGCGTTGGCACGGGAGGGGGCGAGCAGTACTTC.

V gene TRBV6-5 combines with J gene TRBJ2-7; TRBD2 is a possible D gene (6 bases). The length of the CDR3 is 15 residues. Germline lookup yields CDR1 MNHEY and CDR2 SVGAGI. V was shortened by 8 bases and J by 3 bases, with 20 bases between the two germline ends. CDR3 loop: CASSKEPGLIYEQYF. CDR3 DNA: TGTGCCAGCTCTAAGGAACCGGGACTCATCTACGAGCAGTACTTC.

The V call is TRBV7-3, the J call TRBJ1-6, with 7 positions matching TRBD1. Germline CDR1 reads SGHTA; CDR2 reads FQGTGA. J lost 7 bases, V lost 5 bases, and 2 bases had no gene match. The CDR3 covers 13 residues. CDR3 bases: TGTGCCAGCAGCCCACAGGGGAATTCACCCCTCCACTTT. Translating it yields CASSPQGNSPLHF.

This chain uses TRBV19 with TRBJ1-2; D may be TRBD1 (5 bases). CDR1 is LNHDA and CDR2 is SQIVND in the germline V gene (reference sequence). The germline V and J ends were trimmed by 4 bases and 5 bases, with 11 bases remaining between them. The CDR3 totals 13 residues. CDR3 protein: CASSRQTPYGYTF. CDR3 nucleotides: TGTGCCAGTAGTAGACAGACTCCTTATGGCTACACCTTC.

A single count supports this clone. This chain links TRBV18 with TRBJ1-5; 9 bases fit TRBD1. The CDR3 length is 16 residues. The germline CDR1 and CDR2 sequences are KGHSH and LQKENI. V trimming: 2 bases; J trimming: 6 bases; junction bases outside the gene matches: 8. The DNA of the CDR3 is TGTGCCAGCTCACCAGCGACAGGGGGAATAGGTCAGCCCCAGCATTTT. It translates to CASSPATGGIGQPQHF.

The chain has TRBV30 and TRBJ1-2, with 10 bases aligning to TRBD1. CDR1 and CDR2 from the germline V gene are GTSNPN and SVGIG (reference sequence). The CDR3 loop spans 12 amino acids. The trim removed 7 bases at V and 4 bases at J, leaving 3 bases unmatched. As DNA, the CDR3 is TGTGCCTTGACAGGGGGCGTCTATGGCTACACCTTC. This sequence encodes CALTGGVYGYTF. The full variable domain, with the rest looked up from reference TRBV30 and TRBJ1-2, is SQTIHQWPATLVQPVGSPLSLECTVEGTSNPNLYWYRQAAGRGLQLLFYSVGIGQISSEVPQNLSASRPQDRQFILSSKKLLLSDSGFYLCALTGGVYGYTFGSGTRLTVV.

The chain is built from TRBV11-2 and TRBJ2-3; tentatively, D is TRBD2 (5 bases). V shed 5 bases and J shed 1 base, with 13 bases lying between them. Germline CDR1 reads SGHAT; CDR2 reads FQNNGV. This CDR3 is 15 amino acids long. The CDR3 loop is CASSVTVGGTDTQYF. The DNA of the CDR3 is TGTGCCAGCAGCGTAACAGTGGGAGGCACAGATACGCAGTATTTT.

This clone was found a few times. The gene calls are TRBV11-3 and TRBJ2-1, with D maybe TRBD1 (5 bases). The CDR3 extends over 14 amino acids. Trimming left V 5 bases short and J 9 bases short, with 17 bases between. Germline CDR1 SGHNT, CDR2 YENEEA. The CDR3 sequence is CASSPQGQVGEQFF. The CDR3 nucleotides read TGTGCCAGCAGCCCTCAAGGACAAGTCGGTGAGCAGTTCTTC.

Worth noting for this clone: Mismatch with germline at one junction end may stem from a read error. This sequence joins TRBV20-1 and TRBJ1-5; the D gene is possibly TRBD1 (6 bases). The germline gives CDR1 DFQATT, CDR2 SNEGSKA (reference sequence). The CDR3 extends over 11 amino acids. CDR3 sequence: CSARAGQHQHF. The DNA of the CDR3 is TGCAGTGCTAGGGCAGGACAGCACCAGCATTTT.

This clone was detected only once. The CDR3 region has the DNA TGTGCCAGCAGCCCTAATACAGGGATGGCTGGGGCCAACGTCCTGACTTTC. It codes for CASSPNTGMAGANVLTF. The chain couples TRBV7-6 to TRBJ2-6, with a weak D call TRBD1 (6 bases). V shed 5 bases and J shed 2 bases, with 16 bases lying between them. Germline V gives CDR1 SGHVS, CDR2 FNYEAQ. The CDR3 consists of 17 residues.

The CDR3 bases are TGTGCCAGCAGCCAACTATCTGGGGCCAACGTCCTGACTTTC. This gives the protein CASSQLSGANVLTF. The chain employs TRBV3-1 (or the pseudogene TRBV3-2) and TRBJ2-6; D remains unclear. The germline V and J ends were trimmed by 2 bases and 1 base, with 3 bases remaining between them. Germline V gives CDR1 LGHDT, CDR2 YNNKEL (reference sequence). This CDR3 spans 14 amino acids.

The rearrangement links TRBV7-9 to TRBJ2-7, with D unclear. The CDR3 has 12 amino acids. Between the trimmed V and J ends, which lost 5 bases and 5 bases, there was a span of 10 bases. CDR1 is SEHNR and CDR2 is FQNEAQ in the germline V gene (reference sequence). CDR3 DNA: TGTGCCAGCAGCCCCAATTTTGACGAGCAGTACTTC. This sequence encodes CASSPNFDEQYF.

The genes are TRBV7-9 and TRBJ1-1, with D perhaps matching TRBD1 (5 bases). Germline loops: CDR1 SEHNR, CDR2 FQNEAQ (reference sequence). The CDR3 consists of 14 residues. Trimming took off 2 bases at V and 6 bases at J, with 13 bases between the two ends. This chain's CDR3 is CASSLSQGNAEAFF. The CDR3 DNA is TGTGCCAGCAGCTTATCTCAGGGAAACGCTGAAGCTTTCTTT.

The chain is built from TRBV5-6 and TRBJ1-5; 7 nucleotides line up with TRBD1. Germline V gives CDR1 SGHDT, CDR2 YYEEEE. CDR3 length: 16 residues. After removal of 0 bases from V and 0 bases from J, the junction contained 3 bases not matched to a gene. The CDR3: CASSLGQGLSNQPQHF. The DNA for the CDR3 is TGTGCCAGCAGCTTGGGACAGGGCCTTAGCAATCAGCCCCAGCATTTT.

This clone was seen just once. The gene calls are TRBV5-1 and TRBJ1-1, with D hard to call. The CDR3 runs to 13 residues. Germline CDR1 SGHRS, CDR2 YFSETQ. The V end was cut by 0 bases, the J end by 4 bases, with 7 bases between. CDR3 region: CASSLEDFTEAFF. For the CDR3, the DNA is TGCGCCAGCAGCTTGGAGGACTTCACTGAAGCTTTCTTT. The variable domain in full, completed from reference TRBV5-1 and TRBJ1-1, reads KAGVTQTPRYLIKTRGQQVTLSCSPISGHRSVSWYQQTPGQGLQFLFEYFSETQRNKGNFPGRFSGRQFSNSRSEMNVSTLELGDSALYLCASSLEDFTEAFFGQGTRLTVV.

The CDR3 sequence is CASSLNRAQANQPQHF. The DNA of the CDR3 is TGTGCCAGTAGTTTGAACAGGGCACAGGCCAATCAGCCCCAGCATTTT. This chain joins TRBV19 and TRBJ1-5, with D possibly TRBD1 on 6 matching bases. From germline, CDR1 is LNHDA and CDR2 SQIVND (reference sequence). V gave up 5 bases and J gave up 3 bases, with 17 bases separating them. This CDR3 is built from 16 residues.

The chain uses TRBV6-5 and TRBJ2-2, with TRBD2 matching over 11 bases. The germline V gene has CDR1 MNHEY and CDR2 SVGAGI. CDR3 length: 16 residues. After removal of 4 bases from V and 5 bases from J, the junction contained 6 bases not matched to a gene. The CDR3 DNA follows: TGTGCCAGCAGTTCAGGCCTAGCGGGAGGTACCGGGGAGCTGTTTTTT. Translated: CASSSGLAGGTGELFF.

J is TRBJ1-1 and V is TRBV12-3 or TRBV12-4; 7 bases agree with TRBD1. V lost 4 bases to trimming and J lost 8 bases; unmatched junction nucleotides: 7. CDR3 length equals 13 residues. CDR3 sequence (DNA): TGTGCCAGCAGTTCAAAAGGGGGCTTCGAAGCTTTCTTT. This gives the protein CASSSKGGFEAFF.

CDR3 nucleotides: TGTGCCAGTAGTATGAGTGGTGGAGGGCTGACAGATACGCAGTATTTT. Translation gives CASSMSGGGLTDTQYF. The V call is TRBV19, the J call TRBJ2-3; D may be TRBD2 (6 bases). The CDR3 consists of 16 residues. Per the germline V gene, CDR1 is LNHDA and CDR2 is SQIVND (reference sequence). V was cut by 3 bases and J by 3 bases, with 16 bases left in between.

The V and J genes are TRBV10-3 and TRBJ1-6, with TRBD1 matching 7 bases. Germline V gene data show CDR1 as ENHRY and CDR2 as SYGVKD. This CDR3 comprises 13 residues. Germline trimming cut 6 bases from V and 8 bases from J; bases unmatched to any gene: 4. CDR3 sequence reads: CAISTGADSPLHF. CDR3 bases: TGTGCCATCAGCACAGGGGCGGATTCACCCCTCCACTTT.

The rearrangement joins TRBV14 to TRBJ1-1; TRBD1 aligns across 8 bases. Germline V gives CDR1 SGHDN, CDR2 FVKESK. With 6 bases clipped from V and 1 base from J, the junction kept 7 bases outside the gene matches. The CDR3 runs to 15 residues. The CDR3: CASRSGQGANTEAFF. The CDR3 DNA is TGTGCCAGCAGGTCTGGACAGGGAGCGAACACTGAAGCTTTCTTT.

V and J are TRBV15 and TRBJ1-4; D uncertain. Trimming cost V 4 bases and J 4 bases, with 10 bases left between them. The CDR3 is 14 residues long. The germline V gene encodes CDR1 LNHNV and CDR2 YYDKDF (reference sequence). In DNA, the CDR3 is TGTGCCACCAGCACCGGGAGTTATAATGAAAAACTGTTTTTT. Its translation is CATSTGSYNEKLFF.